A single sample gave rise to the 20 T cell receptor beta chains below, sequenced in a study of OX40 agonist ivuxolimab in advanced cancers. The data were produced by immunoSEQ multiplex PCR, yet TCRdb's version contains in-frame clones alone and is incomplete. This sample has around 31,000 clones, with more than 85% found just once. This sample comprised CD4+ or CD8+ T cells sorted from blood, obtained in a trial of the OX40 agonist ivuxolimab. These receptors all come from an adult with an advanced solid tumor such as melanoma, head and neck, liver or kidney cancer.

The chain couples TRBV9 to TRBJ2-1; D is ambiguous. The CDR3 is made up of 13 amino acids. Germline V CDR1 and CDR2: SGDLS, YYNGEE. V was cut by 0 bases and J by 7 bases, with 8 bases left in between. The DNA for the CDR3 is TGTGCCAGCAGCGTAGACGGGTATAATGAGCAGTTCTTC. Residues: CASSVDGYNEQFF.

The chain carries TRBV28 and TRBJ2-7; tentatively, D is TRBD1 or TRBD2 (5 bases each). The CDR3 runs 15 residues. Trimming pared 2 bases from V and 7 bases from J, leaving 18 bases between. CDR1 and CDR2 from the germline V gene are MDHEN and SYDVKM. The CDR3 DNA reads as TGTGCCAGCAGTTTAATGTGGGGGACCCTACCAGAGCAGTACTTC. Translated: CASSLMWGTLPEQYF.

This sequence joins TRBV9 and TRBJ2-3; D remains unclear. V dropped 7 bases and J dropped 6 bases, with 9 bases sitting between them. Per the germline V gene, CDR1 is SGDLS and CDR2 is YYNGEE. CDR3 length equals 11 residues. The CDR3: CASGEADTQYF. Here the CDR3 DNA reads TGTGCCAGCGGGGAAGCGGATACGCAGTATTTT.

CDR3 loop: CASGWGLTPQFNEQFF. Written as DNA, the CDR3 is TGTGCTAGTGGTTGGGGACTCACGCCGCAGTTTAATGAGCAGTTCTTC. J is TRBJ2-1 and V is TRBV12-5, with D tentatively TRBD2 (6 bases). The germline V and J ends were trimmed by 4 bases and 7 bases, with 20 bases remaining between them. CDR1 and CDR2 from the germline V gene are LGHNT and FRNRAP. The CDR3 extends over 16 amino acids.

The chain uses TRBV19 and TRBJ1-5; possibly TRBD1 for D (5 bases). Trimming took 6 bases from V and 3 from J, leaving 21 bases between them. CDR3 length equals 17 residues. Germline V gene data show CDR1 as LNHDA and CDR2 as SQIVND (reference sequence). CDR3 protein: CASSRPETGGVNQPQHF. Here the CDR3 DNA reads TGTGCCAGTAGCAGACCCGAAACAGGAGGGGTCAATCAGCCCCAGCATTTT.

The chain uses TRBV6-4 and TRBJ2-1, with D possibly being TRBD1 or TRBD2 (6 bases each). CDR3 length: 14 amino acids. Germline values: CDR1 MRHNA, CDR2 SNTAGT. V dropped 2 bases and J dropped 3 bases, with 8 bases sitting between them. This CDR3 is CASSDRGDYNEQFF. The DNA of the CDR3 is TGTGCCAGCAGTGACAGGGGGGACTACAATGAGCAGTTCTTC.

The CDR3 DNA follows: TGCGCCAGCAGTACGACCGGGGAGCTGTTTTTT. It yields the protein CASSTTGELFF. The V and J genes are TRBV4-3 and TRBJ2-2; D call uncertain. Trimming cost V 6 bases and J 5 bases, with 4 bases left between them. Germline CDR1 reads LGHNA; CDR2 reads YSLEER. The CDR3 runs to 11 residues.

The CDR3 DNA sequence: TGTGCCAGCAGCTTTTCAGGGGGCGTCTCCTACGAGCAGTACTTC. Amino acids: CASSFSGGVSYEQYF. The chain joins TRBV11-2 to TRBJ2-7, with 8 bases lining up with TRBD1. V shed 3 bases and J 0 bases; nucleotides not matched to a gene: 4. Germline V gene data show CDR1 as SGHAT and CDR2 as FQNNGV. The CDR3 is 15 amino acids.

The V and J genes are TRBV29-1 and TRBJ1-2; D might be TRBD1 (5 bases). V was cut by 4 bases and J by 8 bases, with 23 bases left in between. Germline CDR1 is SQVTM and CDR2 is ANQGSEA. CDR3 length: 15 amino acids. Written as DNA, the CDR3 is TGCAGCGTTGGAACTCAGGGTATAGTGGAGGGCGGCTACACCTTC. Its protein product is CSVGTQGIVEGGYTF.

CDR3: CASGPRQTLNTEAFF. The CDR3 region has the DNA TGTGCCAGCGGCCCTAGACAGACGCTTAACACTGAAGCTTTCTTT. The rearrangement joins TRBV2 to TRBJ1-1; TRBD1 is a possible D gene (5 bases). V gave up 8 bases and J gave up 2 bases, with 18 bases separating them. From germline, CDR1 is SNHLY and CDR2 FYNNEI. This CDR3 is built from 15 residues.

The J gene is TRBJ2-3, the V gene TRBV28; tentatively, D is TRBD1 (6 bases). The CDR3 sequence is 16 residues long. Germline lookup yields CDR1 MDHEN and CDR2 SYDVKM. Trimming pared 4 bases from V and 2 bases from J, leaving 16 bases between. The chain's CDR3 is CASSSRNRADTDTQYF. The CDR3 DNA sequence: TGTGCCAGCAGTTCTCGGAACAGGGCGGACACAGATACGCAGTATTTT.

The CDR3 loop is CASSLTGGSPDTQYF. The CDR3 DNA sequence: TGTGCCAGCAGCCTCACCGGAGGATCCCCAGATACGCAGTATTTT. This chain uses TRBV7-3 with TRBJ2-3, with a weak D call TRBD2 (5 bases). The ends were cut back, 5 bases at V and 4 bases at J, with 16 bases in the middle. The germline V gene encodes CDR1 SGHTA and CDR2 FQGTGA. This CDR3 has 15 amino acids. The entire variable domain, with the rest obtained from reference TRBV7-3 and TRBJ2-3, is as follows: GAGVSQTPSNKVTEKGKYVELRCDPISGHTALYWYRQSLGQGPEFLIYFQGTGAADDSGLPNDRFFAVRPEGSVSTLKIQRTERGDSAVYLCASSLTGGSPDTQYFGPGTRLTVL.

This chain connects TRBV6-6 to TRBJ2-3; D may match TRBD1 or TRBD2 (6 bases each). CDR3 length: 14 amino acids. Germline assignment: CDR1 MNHNY and CDR2 SVGAGI (reference sequence). The V gene lost 7 bases and the J gene lost 4 bases, with 15 bases spanning the gap. The CDR3, as DNA: TGTGCCAGCACCAGGGGCGGGGTGGCAGATACGCAGTATTTT. Residues: CASTRGGVADTQYF.

This clone has at least ten counts. This sequence joins TRBV5-1 and TRBJ2-1; D ambiguous. The V gene lost 0 bases and the J gene lost 6 bases, with 10 bases spanning the gap. Germline CDR1 is SGHRS and CDR2 is YFSETQ. This CDR3 contains 14 residues. CDR3 sequence reads: CASSLEGYGNEQFF. CDR3 bases: TGCGCCAGCAGCTTGGAAGGGTACGGCAATGAGCAGTTCTTC.

The chain is built from TRBV5-1 and TRBJ2-5, with TRBD1 matching over 11 bases. CDR1 and CDR2 from the germline V gene are SGHRS and YFSETQ. Trimming removed 2 bases from V and 2 bases from J; junction bases left unmatched: 2. The CDR3 is 15 residues long. The CDR3: CASSFRDRGQETQYF. The DNA of the CDR3 is TGCGCCAGCAGCTTCCGGGACAGGGGGCAAGAGACCCAGTACTTC.

The rearrangement joins TRBV4-1 to TRBJ2-7; TRBD2 is a possible D gene (6 bases). CDR3 length: 12 residues. V was pared by 0 bases and J by 12 bases, with 12 bases between. CDR1 and CDR2 from the germline V gene are MGHRA and YSYEKL. CDR3 in amino acids: CASSQEGLPRYF. The CDR3 bases are TGCGCCAGCAGCCAAGAGGGACTGCCGAGGTACTTC.

This sequence joins TRBV12-5 and TRBJ2-2, with 8 bases lining up with TRBD2. CDR3 length: 16 amino acids. CDR1 and CDR2 (germline): LGHNT, FRNRAP. After removal of 3 bases from V and 7 bases from J, the junction contained 10 bases not matched to a gene. CDR3 amino acids: CASGFQPGRAIGELFF. As DNA, the CDR3 is TGTGCTAGTGGTTTTCAGCCCGGGAGGGCCATCGGGGAGCTGTTTTTT.

The CDR3 sequence: CASSSRTSGRAVGNEQFF. The DNA for the CDR3 is TGTGCCAGCAGCTCCCGGACTAGCGGGAGGGCGGTGGGTAATGAGCAGTTCTTC. V is TRBV13 and J is TRBJ2-1, with TRBD2 matching 15 bases. J lost 7 bases, V lost 4 bases, and 11 bases had no gene match. The CDR3 has 18 residues. Germline CDR1 and CDR2: PRHDT and FYEKMQ (reference sequence). The entire variable domain, with the rest obtained from reference TRBV13 and TRBJ2-1, is as follows: AAGVIQSPRHLIKEKRETATLKCYPIPRHDTVYWYQQGPGQDPQFLISFYEKMQSDKGSIPDRFSAQQFSDYHSELNMSSLELGDSALYFCASSSRTSGRAVGNEQFFGPGTRLTVL.

V and J are TRBV2 and TRBJ2-5; 12 bases are shared with TRBD2. The J call is uncertain, as TRBJ2-7 better fits the DNA end. The CDR3 has 15 residues. CDR1 and CDR2 from the germline V gene are SNHLY and FYNNEI. CDR3 bases: TGTGCCACCTCCCGTGTTACTAGCGGGAGGTACGAGCAGTACTTC. It yields the protein CATSRVTSGRYEQYF.

This chain connects TRBV7-9 to TRBJ2-1; 9 positions match TRBD1. J lost 5 bases, V lost 7 bases, and 6 bases had no gene match. Germline V lookup: CDR1 SEHNR, CDR2 FQNEAQ (reference sequence). CDR3 size: 14 residues. In DNA form, the CDR3 reads TGTGCCAGCAAGGGACAGGGTATTGACAATGAGCAGTTCTTC. Its translation is CASKGQGIDNEQFF.